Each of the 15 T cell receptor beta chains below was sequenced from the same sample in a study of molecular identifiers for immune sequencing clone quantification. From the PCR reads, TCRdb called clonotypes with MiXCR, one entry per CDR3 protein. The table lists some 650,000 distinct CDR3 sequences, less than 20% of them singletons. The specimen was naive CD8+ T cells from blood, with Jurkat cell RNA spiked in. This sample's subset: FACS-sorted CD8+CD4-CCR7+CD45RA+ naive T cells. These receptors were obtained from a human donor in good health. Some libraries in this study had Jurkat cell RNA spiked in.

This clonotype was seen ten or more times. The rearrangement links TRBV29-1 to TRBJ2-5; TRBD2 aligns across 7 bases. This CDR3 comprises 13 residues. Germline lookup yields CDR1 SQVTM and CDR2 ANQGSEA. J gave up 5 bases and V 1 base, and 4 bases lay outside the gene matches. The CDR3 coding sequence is TGCAGCGTTGAAGGGGGGGGAGCGGAGACCCAGTACTTC. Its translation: CSVEGGGAETQYF.

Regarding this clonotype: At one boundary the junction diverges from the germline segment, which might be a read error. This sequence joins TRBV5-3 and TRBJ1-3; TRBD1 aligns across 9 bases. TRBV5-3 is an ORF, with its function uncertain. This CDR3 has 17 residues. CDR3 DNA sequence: TGTACCAGCAGATCCGGGACAGGGCCCCAAACTGGAAACACCATATATTTT. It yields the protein CTSRSGTGPQTGNTIYF.

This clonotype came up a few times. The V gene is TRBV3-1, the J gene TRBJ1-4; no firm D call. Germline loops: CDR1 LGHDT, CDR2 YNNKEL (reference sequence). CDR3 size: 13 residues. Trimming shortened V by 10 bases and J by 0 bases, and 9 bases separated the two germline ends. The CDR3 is CATSLATNEKLFF. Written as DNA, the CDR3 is TGTGCCACCTCCCTAGCAACTAATGAAAAACTGTTTTTT.

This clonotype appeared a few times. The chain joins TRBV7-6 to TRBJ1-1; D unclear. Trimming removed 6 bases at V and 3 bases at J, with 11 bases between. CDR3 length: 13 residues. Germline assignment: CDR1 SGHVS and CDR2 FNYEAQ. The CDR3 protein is CASSPDTYTEAFF. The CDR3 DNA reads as TGTGCCAGCAGTCCCGACACTTACACTGAAGCTTTCTTT.

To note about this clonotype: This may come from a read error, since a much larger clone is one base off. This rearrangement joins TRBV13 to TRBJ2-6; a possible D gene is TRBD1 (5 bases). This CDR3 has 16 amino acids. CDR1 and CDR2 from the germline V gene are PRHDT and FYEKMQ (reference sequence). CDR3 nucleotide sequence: TGTGCCAGCAGTGTTGACAGAAACTCTGGGGTCAACGTCCTGACTTTC. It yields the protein CASSVDRNSGVNVLTF.

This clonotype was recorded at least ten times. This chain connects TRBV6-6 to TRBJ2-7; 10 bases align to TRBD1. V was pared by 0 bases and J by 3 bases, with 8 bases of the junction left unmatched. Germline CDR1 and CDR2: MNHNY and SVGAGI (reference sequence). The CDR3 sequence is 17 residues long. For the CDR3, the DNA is TGTGCCAGCAGTTACTCTCTTGCTGGGACAGGGGTCTACGAGCAGTACTTC. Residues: CASSYSLAGTGVYEQYF.

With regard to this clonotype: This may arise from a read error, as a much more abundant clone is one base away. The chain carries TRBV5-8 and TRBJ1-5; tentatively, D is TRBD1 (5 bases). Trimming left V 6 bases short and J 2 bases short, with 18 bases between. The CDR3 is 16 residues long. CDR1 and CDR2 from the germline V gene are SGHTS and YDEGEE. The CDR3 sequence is CASTSLSKTGNQPQHF. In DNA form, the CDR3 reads TGTGCCAGCACCTCACTTTCGAAGACAGGCAATCAGCCCCAGCATTTT.

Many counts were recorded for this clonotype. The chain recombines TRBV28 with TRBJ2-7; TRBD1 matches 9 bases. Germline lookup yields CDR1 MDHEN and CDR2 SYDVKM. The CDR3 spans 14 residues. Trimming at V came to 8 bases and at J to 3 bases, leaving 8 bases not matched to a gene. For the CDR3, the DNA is TGTGCCAGCGAGCCCCCGGGACAGGGCTACGAGCAGTACTTC. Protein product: CASEPPGQGYEQYF.

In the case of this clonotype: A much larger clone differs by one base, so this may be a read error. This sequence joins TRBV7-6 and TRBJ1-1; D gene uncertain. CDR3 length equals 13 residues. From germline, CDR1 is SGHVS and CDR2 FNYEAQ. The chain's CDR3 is CARSLLWNTEAFF. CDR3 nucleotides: TGTGCCAGAAGCTTGCTGTGGAACACTGAAGCTTTCTTT. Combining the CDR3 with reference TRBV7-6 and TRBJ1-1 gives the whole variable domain GAGVSQSPRYKVTKRGQDVALRCDPISGHVSLYWYRQALGQGPEFLTYFNYEAQQDKSGLPNDRFSAERPEGSISTLTIQRTEQRDSAMYRCARSLLWNTEAFFGQGTRLTVV.

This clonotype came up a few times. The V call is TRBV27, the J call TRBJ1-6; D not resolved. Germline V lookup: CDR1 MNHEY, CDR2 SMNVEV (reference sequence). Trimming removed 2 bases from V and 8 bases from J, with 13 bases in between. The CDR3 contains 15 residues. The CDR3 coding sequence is TGTGCCAGCAGTTTAGCGTTTGGCGGGGATTCACCCCTCCACTTT. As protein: CASSLAFGGDSPLHF.

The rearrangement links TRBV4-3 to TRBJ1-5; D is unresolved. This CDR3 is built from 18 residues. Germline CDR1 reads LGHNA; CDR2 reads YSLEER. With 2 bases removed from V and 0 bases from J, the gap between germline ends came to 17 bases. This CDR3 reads CASSQSTIKDYSNQPQHF. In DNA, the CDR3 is TGCGCCAGCAGCCAATCCACCATCAAAGATTATAGCAATCAGCCCCAGCATTTT.

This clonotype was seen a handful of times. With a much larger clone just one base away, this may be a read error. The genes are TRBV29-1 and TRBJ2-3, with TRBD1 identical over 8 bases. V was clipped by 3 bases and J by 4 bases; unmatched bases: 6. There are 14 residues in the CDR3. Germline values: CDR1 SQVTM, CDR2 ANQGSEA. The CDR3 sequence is CSVDGDRGPDTQYF. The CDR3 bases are TGCAGCGTTGATGGAGACAGGGGTCCAGATACGCAGTATTTT.

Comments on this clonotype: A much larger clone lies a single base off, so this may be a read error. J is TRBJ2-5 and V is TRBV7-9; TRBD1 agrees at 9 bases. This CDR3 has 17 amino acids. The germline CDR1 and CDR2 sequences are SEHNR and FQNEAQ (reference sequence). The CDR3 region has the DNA TGTGCCAGCAGCCGCAACACCCGGGACAGGGTTCGAGAGTCCCAGTACTTC. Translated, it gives CASSRNTRDRVRESQYF.

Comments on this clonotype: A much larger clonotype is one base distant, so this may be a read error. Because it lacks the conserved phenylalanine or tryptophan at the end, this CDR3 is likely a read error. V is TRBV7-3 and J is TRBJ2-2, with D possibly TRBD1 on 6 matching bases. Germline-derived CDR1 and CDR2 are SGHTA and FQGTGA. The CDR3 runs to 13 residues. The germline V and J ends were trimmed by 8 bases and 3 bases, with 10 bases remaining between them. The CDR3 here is CASEGDDTGELFS. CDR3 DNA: TGTGCCAGCGAGGGGGACGACACCGGGGAGCTGTTTTCT.

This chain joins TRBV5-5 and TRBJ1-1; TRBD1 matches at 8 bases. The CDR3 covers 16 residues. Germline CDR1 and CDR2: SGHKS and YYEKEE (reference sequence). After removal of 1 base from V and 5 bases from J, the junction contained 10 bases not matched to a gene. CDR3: CASSLREDRVKTEAFF. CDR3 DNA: TGTGCCAGCAGCTTGAGGGAGGACAGGGTAAAAACTGAAGCTTTCTTT.